The 25 T cell receptor beta chains below all came from one sample that was sequenced in a study of shared clonotypes between healthy human individuals. Assay used: immunoSEQ multiplex PCR; TCRdb lists only in-frame clones, some missing. The sample holds 450,000 to 550,000 clones, 60% to 85% seen once. Specimen: PBMCs. The receptors derive from a woman aged 40 to 55 in good health. Some clones in this sample may be carry-over from other donors' samples.

The chain links TRBV28 to TRBJ1-5; maybe TRBD1 (6 bases). This CDR3 has 15 amino acids. The germline V gene encodes CDR1 MDHEN and CDR2 SYDVKM. V was trimmed by 8 bases and J by 3 bases, leaving 17 bases between them. CDR3 amino acids: CASGPLRGANQPQHF. Written as DNA, the CDR3 is TGTGCCAGCGGTCCCCTCCGGGGGGCCAATCAGCCCCAGCATTTT.

This rearrangement joins TRBV19 to TRBJ2-1; 12 positions agree with TRBD2. With V trimmed by 6 bases and J by 6 bases, 9 bases remained unmatched. The germline V gene encodes CDR1 LNHDA and CDR2 SQIVND (reference sequence). The CDR3 length is 16 residues. The DNA for the CDR3 is TGTGCCAGTAGACATCTAGCGGGAGGGTACCGCAATGAGCAGTTCTTC. This gives the protein CASRHLAGGYRNEQFF.

The rearrangement uses TRBV6-5 and TRBJ2-2; D is unresolved. Per germline, CDR1 MNHEY and CDR2 SVGAGI. The CDR3 is 15 amino acids. Trimming took off 6 bases at V and 1 base at J, with 12 bases between the two ends. CDR3 loop: CASRGGRKNTGELFF. CDR3 coding DNA: TGTGCCAGCAGGGGTGGGCGGAAGAACACCGGGGAGCTGTTTTTT.

The rearrangement uses TRBV5-6 and TRBJ2-2, with D possibly being TRBD1 (6 bases). The germline CDR1 and CDR2 sequences are SGHDT and YYEEEE. The CDR3 spans 14 residues. V dropped 1 base and J dropped 5 bases, with 9 bases sitting between them. CDR3 loop: CASSLTGRTGELFF. As DNA, the CDR3 is TGTGCCAGCAGCTTGACAGGGAGAACCGGGGAGCTGTTTTTT.

V usage is TRBV28 and J usage is TRBJ2-5; TRBD1 matches 7 bases. V trimming: 5 bases; J trimming: 1 base; junction bases outside the gene matches: 4. The CDR3 contains 14 residues. Germline lookup yields CDR1 MDHEN and CDR2 SYDVKM. CDR3 loop: CASSPGQTQETQYF. The CDR3 nucleotides read TGTGCCAGCAGTCCGGGACAGACCCAAGAGACCCAGTACTTC.

The rearrangement joins TRBV7-3 to TRBJ2-2; a weak D match, TRBD1 (5 bases). Germline V lookup: CDR1 SGHTA, CDR2 FQGTGA. V was trimmed by 2 bases and J by 1 base, leaving 8 bases between them. This CDR3 has 15 amino acids. Here the CDR3 reads CASSLGHLNTGELFF. CDR3 DNA: TGTGCCAGCAGCTTAGGACACCTGAACACCGGGGAGCTGTTTTTT.

The chain carries TRBV27 and TRBJ2-7; D unclear. The V end lost 3 bases, the J end lost 0 bases, and 3 bases lay between the germline ends. Germline lookup yields CDR1 MNHEY and CDR2 SMNVEV (reference sequence). CDR3 size: 12 residues. In DNA form, the CDR3 reads TGTGCCAGCAGTTTGAGCTCCTACGAGCAGTACTTC. The encoded protein is CASSLSSYEQYF.

This chain joins TRBV5-8 and TRBJ2-6; D unresolved. The CDR3 has 14 amino acids. V shed 9 bases and J shed 0 bases, with 10 bases lying between them. Germline V gives CDR1 SGHTS, CDR2 YDEGEE. The CDR3 loop is CANLRYSGANVLTF. CDR3 in DNA: TGTGCCAACTTGAGATACTCTGGGGCCAACGTCCTGACTTTC.

The gene calls are TRBV28 and TRBJ2-6; the D is unclear. Between the trimmed V and J ends, which lost 6 bases and 0 bases, there was a span of 9 bases. CDR1 MDHEN and CDR2 SYDVKM come from the germline V gene. The CDR3 covers 15 residues. This CDR3 is CASSSPPSGANVLTF. CDR3 bases: TGTGCCAGCAGCTCCCCCCCCTCTGGGGCCAACGTCCTGACTTTC.

This clone was seen a single time. The V call is TRBV19, the J call TRBJ2-3; the match to TRBD2 covers 9 bases. CDR3 length: 15 residues. The V and J ends lost 7 bases and 2 bases, in that order; junction bases with no gene match: 7. Per the germline V gene, CDR1 is LNHDA and CDR2 is SQIVND (reference sequence). The CDR3 spells CASTETSGDTDTQYF. The CDR3, as DNA: TGTGCCAGTACGGAGACTAGCGGCGACACAGATACGCAGTATTTT.

In the case of this clone: The junction differs from germline at one of its ends, possibly a read error. The chain combines TRBV11-2 with TRBJ1-1; D unresolved. Germline-derived CDR1 and CDR2 are SGHAT and FQNNGV. The CDR3 consists of 14 residues. DNA for the CDR3: TGTGCCAGCACCTTAAGGGCGGGGAACACTGAAGCTTTCTTT. As protein: CASTLRAGNTEAFF.

The chain is built from TRBV19 and TRBJ2-7, with D perhaps being TRBD1 or TRBD2 (5 bases each). The CDR3 is 16 residues long. Trimming took 5 bases from V and 4 from J, leaving 21 bases between them. In germline, CDR1 is LNHDA, CDR2 SQIVND (reference sequence). The CDR3 region is CASSAEHTGTPYEQYF. DNA of the CDR3: TGTGCCAGTAGTGCAGAGCACACCGGGACCCCTTACGAGCAGTACTTC.

This clone was recorded once. V gene TRBV28 combines with J gene TRBJ2-1; the D gene could be TRBD1 or TRBD2 (5 bases each). Germline lookup yields CDR1 MDHEN and CDR2 SYDVKM. This CDR3 has 15 residues. Trimming stripped 5 bases from V and 4 bases from J, with 15 bases between. DNA of the CDR3: TGTGCCAGCAGTCCCGGGACCGAATCATACAATGAGCAGTTCTTC. It codes for CASSPGTESYNEQFF.

This clone was counted a few times. The rearrangement joins TRBV27 to TRBJ2-7; TRBD2 matches 8 bases. This CDR3 contains 16 residues. V trimming: 5 bases; J trimming: 0 bases; junction bases outside the gene matches: 9. From germline, CDR1 is MNHEY and CDR2 SMNVEV (reference sequence). CDR3 nucleotides: TGTGCCAGCAGTCAGGCGGCCGGGACTAGCTCCTACGAGCAGTACTTC. This translates into CASSQAAGTSSYEQYF.

The chain has TRBV6-6 and TRBJ1-1, with D unresolved. The CDR3 covers 12 residues. Trimming took 5 bases from V and 5 from J, leaving 9 bases between them. Per germline, CDR1 MNHNY and CDR2 SVGAGI (reference sequence). For the CDR3, the DNA is TGTGCCAGCAGTCGTTGGGGAACTGAAGCTTTCTTT. Protein: CASSRWGTEAFF.

The chain is built from TRBV5-6 and TRBJ2-1; 12 nucleotides match TRBD2. J was trimmed by 9 bases and V by 4 bases; bases with no gene match: 11. This CDR3 contains 16 residues. The germline V gene encodes CDR1 SGHDT and CDR2 YYEEEE. The CDR3 nucleotides are TGTGCCAGCAGCAGACTAGCGGGAGACCTCTTGGCTGAGCAGTTCTTC. This encodes CASSRLAGDLLAEQFF. The whole variable domain, filled in from reference TRBV5-6 and TRBJ2-1, reads DAGVTQSPTHLIKTRGQQVTLRCSPKSGHDTVSWYQQALGQGPQFIFQYYEEEERQRGNFPDRFSGHQFPNYSSELNVNALLLGDSALYLCASSRLAGDLLAEQFFGPGTRLTVL.

The chain recombines TRBV2 with TRBJ1-6; D perhaps matches TRBD1 (6 bases). CDR3 length: 15 residues. Germline CDR1 and CDR2: SNHLY and FYNNEI. V lost 3 bases to trimming and J lost 5 bases, with 11 bases between them. CDR3: CASSERTGNNSPLHF. CDR3 sequence (DNA): TGTGCCAGCAGTGAGCGAACAGGGAATAATTCACCCCTCCACTTT. Drawing the rest from reference TRBV2 and TRBJ1-6, the complete variable domain is EPEVTQTPSHQVTQMGQEVILRCVPISNHLYFYWYRQILGQKVEFLVSFYNNEISEKSEIFDDQFSVERPDGSNFTLKIRSTKLEDSAMYFCASSERTGNNSPLHFGNGTRLTVT.

J is TRBJ1-6 and V is TRBV30, with D perhaps matching TRBD1 (5 bases). Trimming took 2 bases from V and 7 from J, leaving 9 bases between them. The CDR3 runs to 13 residues. Germline CDR1 and CDR2: GTSNPN and SVGIG (reference sequence). The CDR3: CAWSTWGNSPLHF. The CDR3 region has the DNA TGTGCCTGGAGTACATGGGGGAATTCACCCCTCCACTTT.

The chain has TRBV15 and TRBJ2-5; D ambiguous. The CDR3 contains 12 residues. The germline V and J ends were trimmed by 5 bases and 4 bases, with 8 bases remaining between them. CDR1 and CDR2 from the germline V gene are LNHNV and YYDKDF (reference sequence). CDR3 in amino acids: CATSGKGETQYF. CDR3 nucleotides: TGTGCCACCAGCGGGAAGGGAGAGACCCAGTACTTC.

The rearrangement uses TRBV25-1 and TRBJ1-2; D is undetermined. CDR1 is MGHDK, CDR2 SYGVNS, per germline. The CDR3 loop spans 15 amino acids. V was pared by 0 bases and J by 8 bases, with 16 bases between. The CDR3 DNA is TGTGCCAGCAGTGAATACCTTCCCGGGGAGGCAGGCTACACCTTC. Its translation: CASSEYLPGEAGYTF.

The genes are TRBV5-6 and TRBJ2-5, with 12 bases matching TRBD2. CDR3 length equals 16 residues. Germline assignment: CDR1 SGHDT and CDR2 YYEEEE. V trimming: 4 bases; J trimming: 5 bases; junction bases outside the gene matches: 9. In DNA form, the CDR3 reads TGTGCCAGCAGCGTAGGACTAGCGGGAATTGTTGAGACCCAGTACTTC. Translation: CASSVGLAGIVETQYF.

V usage is TRBV7-9 and J usage is TRBJ2-5; the D gene is possibly TRBD2 (5 bases). With 5 bases removed from V and 4 bases from J, the gap between germline ends came to 14 bases. Per the germline V gene, CDR1 is SEHNR and CDR2 is FQNEAQ (reference sequence). There are 14 residues in the CDR3. CDR3 coding DNA: TGTGCCAGCAGCCCCCGGGGAGTCCCAGAGACCCAGTACTTC. It yields the protein CASSPRGVPETQYF.

This clone was found a few times. This chain links TRBV28 with TRBJ1-5; tentatively, D is TRBD1 (5 bases). V lost 2 bases and J 2 bases, leaving 10 bases between the germline ends. This CDR3 has 15 amino acids. CDR1 is MDHEN and CDR2 is SYDVKM in the germline V gene. CDR3 in amino acids: CASSLPGFGNQPQHF. CDR3 nucleotides: TGTGCCAGCAGTTTACCAGGGTTCGGCAATCAGCCCCAGCATTTT.

The chain combines TRBV7-2 with TRBJ2-1, with 10 bases aligning to TRBD2. This CDR3 is built from 15 residues. J lost 7 bases, V lost 4 bases, and 7 bases had no gene match. In germline, CDR1 is SGHTA, CDR2 FQGNSA. As DNA, the CDR3 is TGTGCCAGCAGCTACAACAGGGGACTAGCGAATGAGCAGTTCTTC. Translated, it gives CASSYNRGLANEQFF.

This clone was observed a single time. A read error likely explains this, since a far larger clone differs by one base. The rearrangement joins TRBV27 to TRBJ1-5; TRBD1 is a possible D gene (6 bases). Trimming removed 10 bases from V and 3 bases from J, with 16 bases in between. The germline V gene encodes CDR1 MNHEY and CDR2 SMNVEV (reference sequence). The CDR3 has 14 residues. The CDR3 nucleotides are TGTGCCAACAGCCCCCGGGACAACAATCAGCCCCAGCATTTT. It specifies CANSPRDNNQPQHF.